This is a list of T cell receptor beta chains from one sample in a study of T cell responses to AZD1222 COVID-19 vaccine. Libraries were prepared by immunoSEQ multiplex PCR; TCRdb keeps only in-frame clonotypes and omits some of them. The data contain more than 150,000 clones, roughly 88% of them singletons. The sample was peripheral blood, taken on day 0 of AZD1222 vaccination. The origin of the receptors is an adult in good health. CDR3s include the opening cysteine and the closing phenylalanine or tryptophan. The order of the fields is D gene, clone size, V gene, J gene, CDR3 DNA, CDR3 protein. D genes are given only for firm matches. Where a row states a size, it is once, few, many or the class of an expanded clone; other rows omit it.

D: NA
size: NA
V: TRBV19
J: TRBJ2-2
DNA: TGTGCCAGTAGTATAGTTGGGCGGGCGAACACCGGGGAGCTGTTTTTT
CDR3: CASSIVGRANTGELFF

D: NA
size: NA
V: TRBV6-2/TRBV6-3
J: TRBJ1-2
DNA: TGTGCCAGCAGCCGACTCAAACGGGGGTTTTCAAGGGATGGCTACACCTTC
CDR3: CASSRLKRGFSRDGYTF

D: NA
size: NA
V: TRBV10-3
J: TRBJ1-1
DNA: TGTGCCATCAGTACCGGAGGCCTGAACACTGAAGCTTTCTTT
CDR3: CAISTGGLNTEAFF

D: TRBD2
size: NA
V: TRBV29-1
J: TRBJ2-5
DNA: TGCAGCGTTCTCCCTAGCGGGGCTCAAGAGACCCAGTACTTC
CDR3: CSVLPSGAQETQYF

D: NA
size: NA
V: TRBV7-8
J: TRBJ1-2
DNA: TGTGCCAGCAGCTTAGAAGGGCGGGATGGCTACACCTTC
CDR3: CASSLEGRDGYTF

D: NA
size: NA
V: TRBV6-6
J: TRBJ2-7
DNA: TGTGCCAGCAGTCCGGGCGCACAGCTCTCCTACGAGCAGTACTTC
CDR3: CASSPGAQLSYEQYF

D: TRBD1
size: NA
V: TRBV13
J: TRBJ1-1
DNA: TGTGCCAGCAGCTTAGGCAGGGGGTACACTGAAGCTTTCTTT
CDR3: CASSLGRGYTEAFF

D: NA
size: few
V: TRBV7-6
J: TRBJ2-7
DNA: TGTGCCAGCAGCTTCGGGGGTTCCTACGAGCAGTACTTC
CDR3: CASSFGGSYEQYF

D: NA
size: NA
V: TRBV7-9
J: TRBJ2-1
DNA: TGTGCCAGCAGCCCCCAGGGGTTGGAGCAGTTCTTC
CDR3: CASSPQGLEQFF

D: TRBD1
size: few
V: TRBV19
J: TRBJ2-7
DNA: TGTGCCAGTAGCGAGACAGGGTTCTCCTACGAGCAGTACTTC
CDR3: CASSETGFSYEQYF

D: NA
size: NA
V: TRBV4-1
J: TRBJ1-4
DNA: TGCGCCAGCAGCCAAGATCTGGGGAATTTATCAAAACTGTTTTTT
CDR3: CASSQDLGNLSKLFF

D: NA
size: NA
V: TRBV7-2
J: TRBJ1-4
DNA: TGTGCCAGCAGCTTGGGGGGAAGAGAAAAACTGTTTTTT
CDR3: CASSLGGREKLFF

D: TRBD2
size: NA
V: TRBV4-3
J: TRBJ2-3
DNA: TGCGCCAGCAGCCAATTTCTAGCGGGCCTCCGAGGCACCGGCACAGATACGCAGTATTTT
CDR3: CASSQFLAGLRGTGTDTQYF

D: NA
size: NA
V: TRBV27
J: TRBJ1-5
DNA: TGTGCCAGCAGTTTACATTATAGCAATCAGCCCCAGCATTTT
CDR3: CASSLHYSNQPQHF

D: TRBD1
size: NA
V: TRBV4-3
J: TRBJ1-1
DNA: TGCGCCAGCAGCCAGGACAGGGGTTGGAACACTGAAGCTTTCTTT
CDR3: CASSQDRGWNTEAFF

D: TRBD1
size: once
V: TRBV4-2
J: TRBJ2-1
DNA: TGTGCCAGCAGCTGGACAGGGAATGAGCAGTTCTTC
CDR3: CASSWTGNEQFF

D: TRBD1
size: NA
V: TRBV6-5
J: TRBJ2-1
DNA: TGTGCCAGTGGGTACAGGGGATACAATGAGCAGTTCTTC
CDR3: CASGYRGYNEQFF

D: TRBD2
size: NA
V: TRBV19
J: TRBJ2-5
DNA: TGTGCCAGTAGTATACAGCGGGGAGGGCTAGAGACCCAGTACTTC
CDR3: CASSIQRGGLETQYF

D: TRBD1
size: NA
V: TRBV28
J: TRBJ2-7
DNA: TGTGCCACAGGGACAGGGAACTCCTACGAGCAGTACTTC
CDR3: CATGTGNSYEQYF

D: TRBD1
size: NA
V: TRBV7-9
J: TRBJ2-1
DNA: TGTGCCAGCAGCTTGGTAGGAGGGACAGGGGGTCTGTATTCGAATGAGCAGTTCTTC
CDR3: CASSLVGGTGGLYSNEQFF

D: TRBD2
size: few
V: TRBV6-5
J: TRBJ2-7
DNA: TGTGCCAGCAGGTCGGGGGGAGCCTACGAGCAGTACTTC
CDR3: CASRSGGAYEQYF

D: NA
size: NA
V: TRBV28
J: TRBJ2-1
DNA: TGTGCCAGCAGTCTCGGGGGCTACAATGAGCAGTTCTTC
CDR3: CASSLGGYNEQFF

D: NA
size: few
V: TRBV6-5
J: TRBJ2-6
DNA: TGTGCCAGCAGTCCGGTCACCTCTGGGGCCAACGTCCTGACTTTC
CDR3: CASSPVTSGANVLTF

D: TRBD1
size: NA
V: TRBV19
J: TRBJ1-5
DNA: TGTGCCAGTAGTCACTCCGGGACAGGGCCGAATCAGCCCCAGCATTTT
CDR3: CASSHSGTGPNQPQHF

D: TRBD1
size: NA
V: TRBV6-5
J: TRBJ1-1
DNA: TGTGCCAGCAGTTACTCACAGGGGATGAACACTGAAGCTTTCTTT
CDR3: CASSYSQGMNTEAFF

D: TRBD1
size: once
V: TRBV24-1
J: TRBJ1-2
DNA: TGTGCCACCAGTGATCCCGGGACAGGGGGGAACTATGGCTACACCTTC
CDR3: CATSDPGTGGNYGYTF

D: NA
size: NA
V: TRBV5-6
J: TRBJ1-2
DNA: TGTGCCAGCAGCAGCTCCACGCAGCCGCCCTATGGCTACACCTTC
CDR3: CASSSSTQPPYGYTF

D: NA
size: NA
V: TRBV27
J: TRBJ1-5
DNA: TGTGCCAGCAATTCCTTGACGAGGGGCAATCAGCCCCAGCATTTT
CDR3: CASNSLTRGNQPQHF

D: TRBD2
size: NA
V: TRBV7-9
J: TRBJ2-1
DNA: TGTGCCAGCAGCCCCCCGGGGATAGCGGGGCCACGGGAGCAGTTCTTC
CDR3: CASSPPGIAGPREQFF

D: NA
size: NA
V: TRBV21-1
J: TRBJ2-7
DNA: TGTGCCAGCAGCAATTGGTCTTTCGGGGGGCCCCCCTACGAGCAGTACTTC
CDR3: CASSNWSFGGPPYEQYF

D: NA
size: NA
V: TRBV6-5
J: TRBJ2-1
DNA: TGTGCCAGCAGTTACGTCGGAACCTTGGGTGAGCAGTTCTTC
CDR3: CASSYVGTLGEQFF

D: NA
size: NA
V: TRBV19
J: TRBJ1-2
DNA: TGTGCCAGTAGTATAGAGCACCAAGGATACTATGGCTACACCTTC
CDR3: CASSIEHQGYYGYTF

D: TRBD1
size: NA
V: TRBV9
J: TRBJ2-5
DNA: TGTGCCAGCAGCCTCCGCCTGGGACAGATCCAAGAGACCCAGTACTTC
CDR3: CASSLRLGQIQETQYF

D: NA
size: NA
V: TRBV28
J: TRBJ2-7
DNA: TGTGCCAGCAGTCCTCCCCCATCGATGAGCTCCTACGAGCAGTACTTC
CDR3: CASSPPPSMSSYEQYF

D: NA
size: NA
V: TRBV3-1/TRBV3-2
J: TRBJ1-2
DNA: TGTGCCAGCAGCCTGCCTGGGACAAACCCTGGGGGAGGCTACACCTTC
CDR3: CASSLPGTNPGGGYTF

D: NA
size: NA
V: TRBV27
J: TRBJ2-7
DNA: TGTGCCAGCAGTGGGGAAGGGACTCGCGTCTACGAGCAGTACTTC
CDR3: CASSGEGTRVYEQYF

D: NA
size: NA
V: TRBV7-2
J: TRBJ1-5
DNA: TGTGCCAGCAGCTTAGGCGGGATTTTGAGCAATCAGCCCCAGCATTTT
CDR3: CASSLGGILSNQPQHF

D: TRBD1
size: NA
V: TRBV5-1
J: TRBJ1-1
DNA: TGCGCCAGTAATGAACAGGGGACTGAAGCTTTCTTT
CDR3: CASNEQGTEAFF

D: NA
size: NA
V: TRBV7-2
J: TRBJ1-2
DNA: TGTGCCAGCAGCTTAGGGGCATCGTGCACCTTC
CDR3: CASSLGASCTF

D: TRBD1
size: once
V: TRBV27
J: TRBJ1-2
DNA: TGTGCCAGCAGTTTCACAACAGGGGAGTACGGCTACACCTTC
CDR3: CASSFTTGEYGYTF

D: TRBD1
size: few
V: TRBV6-5
J: TRBJ2-5
DNA: TGTGCCAGCAGTTGGGGACAGACGGGAGAGACCCAGTACTTC
CDR3: CASSWGQTGETQYF

D: NA
size: NA
V: TRBV6-1
J: TRBJ2-2
DNA: TGTGCCAGCAGTGAAAGGGTTGGCGTCAACACCGGGGAGCTGTTTTTT
CDR3: CASSERVGVNTGELFF

D: TRBD1
size: few
V: TRBV28
J: TRBJ1-6
DNA: TGTGCCAGCAGTTTATTTAAAATCAGGGGGGCGAGGCGTTCACCCCTCCACTTT
CDR3: CASSLFKIRGARRSPLHF

D: TRBD2
size: NA
V: TRBV19
J: TRBJ2-7
DNA: TGTGCCAGTAGTAGCCGGAGGGGAGGGTCCTACGAGCAGTACTTC
CDR3: CASSSRRGGSYEQYF

D: TRBD1
size: NA
V: TRBV7-3
J: TRBJ1-3
DNA: TGTGCCAGCAGCCATAGAAAAATTACAGGGGGCGGAAACACCATATATTTT
CDR3: CASSHRKITGGGNTIYF

D: NA
size: NA
V: TRBV3-1/TRBV3-2
J: TRBJ1-6
DNA: TGTGCCAGCAGCCAAAGGGACTATAATTCACCCCTCCACTTT
CDR3: CASSQRDYNSPLHF

D: NA
size: NA
V: TRBV11-2
J: TRBJ1-1
DNA: TGTGCCAGCAGCCTAGGGGGAGCCACTGAAGCTTTCTTT
CDR3: CASSLGGATEAFF

D: NA
size: NA
V: TRBV19
J: TRBJ1-2
DNA: TGTGCCAGCTCCCCCCTCGGGGGGAACTATGGCTACACCTTC
CDR3: CASSPLGGNYGYTF

D: TRBD2
size: NA
V: TRBV9
J: TRBJ2-1
DNA: TGTGCCAGCAGCGTAGGAGGACTAGCGGGAAAAAATGAGCAGTTCTTC
CDR3: CASSVGGLAGKNEQFF

D: NA
size: NA
V: TRBV25-1
J: TRBJ2-1
DNA: TGTGCCAGCAGTGAATCTGGGCTCGGGTCCGGGCAGTTCTTC
CDR3: CASSESGLGSGQFF

D: TRBD1
size: NA
V: TRBV25-1
J: TRBJ2-7
DNA: TGTGCCAGCAGTGCGGGTCGGACAGGGGGATTCTACGAGCAGTACTTC
CDR3: CASSAGRTGGFYEQYF

D: NA
size: NA
V: TRBV4-1
J: TRBJ1-5
DNA: TGCGCCAGCAGCCAAGAAGGTGTGGGTCAGCCCCAGCATTTT
CDR3: CASSQEGVGQPQHF

D: TRBD2
size: NA
V: TRBV5-1
J: TRBJ2-7
DNA: TGCGCCAGCAGCCTGACTAGCGGGGGCCTTTCCTACGAGCAGTACTTC
CDR3: CASSLTSGGLSYEQYF

D: TRBD2
size: NA
V: TRBV28
J: TRBJ2-7
DNA: TGTGCCAGCAGACGACTAGCGGAGGCCTCCGAGCAGTACTTC
CDR3: CASRRLAEASEQYF

D: TRBD2
size: NA
V: TRBV20-1
J: TRBJ2-1
DNA: TGCAGTGCTAGTCGGACTAGCTTTGTTGAGCAGTTCTTC
CDR3: CSASRTSFVEQFF

D: TRBD2
size: NA
V: TRBV13
J: TRBJ2-2
DNA: TGTGCCAGCAGCCGATCTAGCGGGGGGGCCTCCACCGGGGAGCTGTTTTTT
CDR3: CASSRSSGGASTGELFF

D: TRBD1
size: NA
V: TRBV2
J: TRBJ1-2
DNA: TGTGCCAGCATGGGGACAGACGCCTATGGCTACACCTTC
CDR3: CASMGTDAYGYTF

D: NA
size: NA
V: TRBV28
J: TRBJ1-6
DNA: TGTGCCAGCTCGGGGGGATTTAATTCACCCCTCCACTTT
CDR3: CASSGGFNSPLHF